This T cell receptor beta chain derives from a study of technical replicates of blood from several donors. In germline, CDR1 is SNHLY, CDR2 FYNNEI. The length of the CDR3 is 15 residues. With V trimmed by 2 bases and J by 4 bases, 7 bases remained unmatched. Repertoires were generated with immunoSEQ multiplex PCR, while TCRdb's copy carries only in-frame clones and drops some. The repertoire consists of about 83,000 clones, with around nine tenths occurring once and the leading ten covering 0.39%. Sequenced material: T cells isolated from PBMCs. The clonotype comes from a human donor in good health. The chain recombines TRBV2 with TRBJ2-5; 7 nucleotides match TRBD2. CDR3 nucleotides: TGTGCCAGCAGTGAACAGCGCGGGAGAGTAGAGACCCAGTACTTC. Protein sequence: CASSEQRGRVETQYF.